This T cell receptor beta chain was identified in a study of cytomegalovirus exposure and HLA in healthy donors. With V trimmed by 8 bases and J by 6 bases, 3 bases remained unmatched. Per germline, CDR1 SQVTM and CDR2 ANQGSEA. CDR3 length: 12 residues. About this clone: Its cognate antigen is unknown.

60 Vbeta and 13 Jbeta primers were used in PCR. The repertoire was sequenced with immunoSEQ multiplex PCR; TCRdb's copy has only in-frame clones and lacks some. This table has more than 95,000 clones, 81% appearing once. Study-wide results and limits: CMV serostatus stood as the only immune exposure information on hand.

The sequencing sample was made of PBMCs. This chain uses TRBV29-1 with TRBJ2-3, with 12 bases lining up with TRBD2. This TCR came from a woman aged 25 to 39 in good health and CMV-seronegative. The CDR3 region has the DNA TGCAGCCAAGGGACTAGCGGGGATACGCAGTATTTT. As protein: CSQGTSGDTQYF.